The 18 T cell receptor beta chains reported below all come from one sample, sequenced in a study of T-cell memory formation after mild COVID-19. TCRdb re-called the 5' RACE reads through MiXCR, storing one row per CDR3 protein. The data contain around 370,000 distinct CDR3 sequences, around a fifth of them seen just once; the ten biggest clones take up around an eighth. The specimen was PBMCs or a T cell subset sorted from them (not recorded which). These receptor sequences come from an adult woman who had mild COVID-19 (a few samples of this study predate the infection). Cell type and time point are not known.

J is TRBJ2-3 and V is TRBV20-1, with D possibly being TRBD2 (6 bases). This CDR3 spans 14 amino acids. Germline V gives CDR1 DFQATT, CDR2 SNEGSKA (reference sequence). V dropped 6 bases and J dropped 4 bases, with 17 bases sitting between them. This CDR3 reads CSARDWGSPDTQYF. As DNA, the CDR3 is TGCAGTGCCCGGGACTGGGGGAGCCCAGATACGCAGTATTTT.

This chain joins TRBV5-5 and TRBJ2-5; 12 positions agree with TRBD2. Unmatched junction bases numbered 5, after V lost 0 bases and J lost 5 bases. This CDR3 contains 16 residues. CDR1 and CDR2 (germline): SGHKS, YYEKEE (reference sequence). The CDR3 loop is CASSLGLAGDLETQYF. For the CDR3, the DNA is TGTGCCAGCAGCTTGGGACTAGCGGGAGATTTGGAGACCCAGTACTTC.

This clonotype was counted between two and nine times. This sequence joins TRBV5-1 and TRBJ1-5; no clear D. The CDR3 is 16 residues long. Germline V gene lookup returns CDR1 SGHRS and CDR2 YFSETQ. Trimming pared 0 bases from V and 2 bases from J, leaving 12 bases between. The CDR3 sequence is CASSLDGLVGNQPQHF. CDR3 coding DNA: TGCGCCAGCAGCTTGGACGGACTCGTGGGCAATCAGCCCCAGCATTTT.

The table lists this clonotype with a few counts. The J gene is TRBJ2-3, the V gene TRBV7-2; either TRBD1 or TRBD2 may supply D (5 bases each). Trimming removed 3 bases from V and 0 bases from J, with 10 bases in between. The CDR3 runs to 15 residues. CDR1 and CDR2 from the germline V gene are SGHTA and FQGNSA. The CDR3 DNA reads TGTGCCAGCAGCTTGGGACCCTATAGCACAGATACGCAGTATTTT. As protein: CASSLGPYSTDTQYF.

Concerning this clonotype itself: A read error may account for a junction end that differs from germline. V is TRBV7-7 and J is TRBJ2-2; 7 bases agree with TRBD2. CDR3 length equals 18 residues. Germline V CDR1 and CDR2: SSHAT, FNYEAQ (reference sequence). CDR3 in DNA: TGTGCTAGCAGCCAAAACCCGGCACGACTAGCCAGTATCGGGGAGCTGTTTTTT. Translation gives CASSQNPARLASIGELFF.

This clonotype was counted between two and nine times. The V call is TRBV29-1, the J call TRBJ1-1; weak D call: TRBD1 (6 bases). The CDR3 is made up of 13 amino acids. Germline-derived CDR1 and CDR2 are SQVTM and ANQGSEA. Trimming left V 5 bases short and J 4 bases short, with 14 bases between. CDR3 sequence reads: CSVSRQVPTEAFF. CDR3 bases: TGCAGCGTTTCCCGACAGGTACCCACTGAAGCTTTCTTT. Based on the CDR3 plus reference TRBV29-1 and TRBJ1-1, the full variable domain is SAVISQKPSRDICQRGTSLTIQCQVDSQVTMMFWYRQQPGQSLTLIATANQGSEATYESGFVIDKFPISRPNLTFSTLTVSNMSPEDSSIYLCSVSRQVPTEAFFGQGTRLTVV.

This clonotype turned up a few times. This chain uses TRBV7-9 with TRBJ1-2; TRBD1 agrees at 8 bases. V shed 4 bases, J shed 10 bases, and the junction held 5 bases outside the gene matches. From germline, CDR1 is SEHNR and CDR2 FQNEAQ (reference sequence). The length of the CDR3 is 12 residues. Written as DNA, the CDR3 is TGTGCCAGCAGCTCCCGGACAGGGATCTACACCTTC. It yields the protein CASSSRTGIYTF.

V is TRBV29-1 and J is TRBJ1-2; no firm D call. Trimming took 4 bases from V and 8 from J, leaving 8 bases between them. The CDR3 extends over 10 amino acids. CDR1 is SQVTM, CDR2 ANQGSEA, per germline. The CDR3 DNA reads TGCAGCGTTGGAACCGAGGGCTACACCTTC. The encoded protein is CSVGTEGYTF. Supplemented by reference TRBV29-1 and TRBJ1-2, the full variable domain reads SAVISQKPSRDICQRGTSLTIQCQVDSQVTMMFWYRQQPGQSLTLIATANQGSEATYESGFVIDKFPISRPNLTFSTLTVSNMSPEDSSIYLCSVGTEGYTFGSGTRLTVV.

The chain couples TRBV15 to TRBJ1-2; D is perhaps TRBD1 (5 bases). V was shortened by 5 bases and J by 1 base, with 11 bases between the two germline ends. The CDR3 is made up of 14 amino acids. Looked up from germline, CDR1 is LNHNV and CDR2 is YYDKDF (reference sequence). For the CDR3, the DNA is TGTGCCACCAGCCCTATGACAGTTAACTATGGCTACACCTTC. It codes for CATSPMTVNYGYTF.

This chain uses TRBV7-9 with TRBJ2-7; 7 positions match TRBD1. The V segment lost 0 bases and the J segment 3 bases; nucleotides outside the gene matches: 8. CDR1 is SEHNR, CDR2 FQNEAQ, per germline (reference sequence). The CDR3 extends over 16 amino acids. CDR3 region: CASSLALSGGLYEQYF. The CDR3 DNA follows: TGTGCCAGCAGCTTAGCGTTGTCAGGGGGTCTCTACGAGCAGTACTTC.

This chain connects TRBV7-9 to TRBJ1-2; 10 bases agree with TRBD1. V shed 3 bases and J 4 bases; nucleotides not matched to a gene: 8. The V gene's germline CDR1 is SEHNR and CDR2 FQNEAQ (reference sequence). There are 16 residues in the CDR3. In DNA form, the CDR3 reads TGTGCCAGCAGCTTCCTTCCGGGACAGGGGACCTATGGCTACACCTTC. It yields the protein CASSFLPGQGTYGYTF.

This clonotype came up a few times. The chain uses TRBV2 and TRBJ1-5; unclear D gene. There are 15 residues in the CDR3. V was trimmed by 1 base and J by 4 bases, leaving 11 bases between them. Germline values: CDR1 SNHLY, CDR2 FYNNEI. The CDR3 DNA reads as TGTGCCAGCAGTGAAGAAGACGGCAGAAATCAGCCCCAGCATTTT. Its protein is CASSEEDGRNQPQHF.

This clonotype was picked up a small number of times. In DNA, the CDR3 is TGTGCCAGCAGCCCCGGCACTTATTCACCCCTCCACTTT. This translates into CASSPGTYSPLHF. This rearrangement joins TRBV12-3 or TRBV12-4 to TRBJ1-6; D gene uncertain. V was trimmed by 6 bases and J by 8 bases, leaving 11 bases between them. CDR3 size: 13 residues.

This clonotype was observed a handful of times. The chain recombines TRBV11-2 with TRBJ1-1; TRBD1 is a possible D gene (5 bases). In germline, CDR1 is SGHAT, CDR2 FQNNGV. V was pared by 4 bases and J by 6 bases, with 15 bases between. The CDR3 is made up of 14 amino acids. The CDR3: CASSSLRRGSEAFF. DNA of the CDR3: TGTGCCAGCAGCTCACTAAGACGGGGCTCTGAAGCTTTCTTT.

The chain combines TRBV20-1 with TRBJ1-1; a weak D match, TRBD1 (6 bases). The length of the CDR3 is 13 residues. The V gene's germline CDR1 is DFQATT and CDR2 SNEGSKA (reference sequence). V was pared by 2 bases and J by 11 bases, with 18 bases between. The CDR3 spells CSARYHRESYAFF. DNA for the CDR3: TGCAGTGCTAGATACCACAGGGAATCCTATGCTTTCTTT.

This clonotype was seen a few times. V gene TRBV5-1 combines with J gene TRBJ2-3, with a tentative D call TRBD2 (5 bases). Looked up from germline, CDR1 is SGHRS and CDR2 is YFSETQ. With 2 bases removed from V and 1 base from J, the gap between germline ends came to 8 bases. There are 14 residues in the CDR3. The CDR3 DNA follows: TGCGCCAGCAGCTTCCCAGCGGGCACAGATACGCAGTATTTT. Translation: CASSFPAGTDTQYF.

The V and J genes are TRBV24-1 and TRBJ2-1; 12 bases align to TRBD2. The CDR3 contains 16 residues. The trim removed 4 bases at V and 7 bases at J, leaving 7 bases unmatched. From germline, CDR1 is KGHDR and CDR2 SFDVKD. CDR3 in amino acids: CATSEASGRGRNEQFF. CDR3 nucleotides: TGTGCCACCAGTGAGGCTAGCGGGAGGGGGAGGAATGAGCAGTTCTTC.

This clonotype was observed many times. V is TRBV6-6 and J is TRBJ1-3; tentative D call: TRBD1 (5 bases). In germline, CDR1 is MNHNY, CDR2 SVGAGI (reference sequence). The CDR3 extends over 10 amino acids. V lost 6 bases, J lost 11 bases, and 8 bases lay in between. The CDR3 DNA sequence: TGTGCCAGCAGCGACAGATCCATATATTTT. It yields the protein CASSDRSIYF.